The rows below give T cell receptor beta chains drawn from one sample of a study of technical replicates of blood from a handful of donors. Repertoires were generated with immunoSEQ multiplex PCR, while TCRdb's copy carries only in-frame clones and drops some. Of tens of thousands of clones in the sample, 94% were seen once. Sequenced: T cells isolated from PBMCs. Receptors were obtained from a human donor in good health. The CDR3 runs from the conserved cysteine through the conserved F or W. D genes are given only for firm matches. Clone sizes are given selectively: once, few, many, or a class where the clone is expanded.

j_call,clone_size,v_call,cdr3_length,d_call,cdr3_nt,cdr3_aa
TRBJ2-3,.,TRBV14,15,TRBD2,TGTGCCAGCAGCCGAAATAGCGGGGGGACAGATACGCAGTATTTT,CASSRNSGGTDTQYF
TRBJ2-7,.,TRBV28,15,TRBD1,TGTGCCAGCAGTTTAACAGGGGGTTTCTCCTACGAGCAGTACTTC,CASSLTGGFSYEQYF
TRBJ1-1,.,TRBV10-3,13,.,TGTGCCATCAGTGAGTCTCATACTGCTGAAGCTTTCTTT,CAISESHTAEAFF
TRBJ2-7,few,TRBV5-4,18,TRBD2,TGTGCCAGCAGCTTGAAGGTGGGCCGACTAGCGGGGTCCTACGAGCAGTACTTC,CASSLKVGRLAGSYEQYF
TRBJ1-3,.,TRBV15,10,.,TGTGCCACCAGCAAGGCACAGAAGCATTTT,CATSKAQKHF
TRBJ1-1,once,TRBV5-1,16,TRBD1,TGCGCCAGCAGCTTGGGGCCAGGGGGCGGGTTACCTGAAGCTTTCTTT,CASSLGPGGGLPEAFF
TRBJ1-3,.,TRBV5-6,17,.,TGTGCCAGCAGCTTGGTCAGGCGCCACCTCTCTGGAAACACCATATATTTT,CASSLVRRHLSGNTIYF
TRBJ1-4,.,TRBV15,15,.,TGTGCCACCAGCAGAGATAAGGGGCCAAATGAAAAACTGTTTTTT,CATSRDKGPNEKLFF
TRBJ2-1,once,TRBV5-1,14,TRBD1,TGCGCCAGCAGTACGGGACAGGGCACCAATGAGCAGTTCTTC,CASSTGQGTNEQFF
TRBJ2-3,.,TRBV13,13,.,TGTGCCAGCAGCTCGAATACACTACATACGCAGTATTTT,CASSSNTLHTQYF
TRBJ1-5,.,TRBV28,12,.,TGTGCCAGCCCCGACAGAAATCAGCCCCAGCATTTT,CASPDRNQPQHF
TRBJ1-2,.,TRBV12-5,15,TRBD1,TGTGCTAGTGGTCCGGACAGGGCCTTTGAAGATGGCTACACCTTC,CASGPDRAFEDGYTF
TRBJ1-1,.,TRBV29-1,10,.,TGCAGCGTTGACGAGGGTGAAGCTTTCTTT,CSVDEGEAFF
TRBJ2-5,.,TRBV13,13,.,TGTGCCAGCAGCTCGACACGAACGAAGACCCAGTACTTC,CASSSTRTKTQYF
TRBJ2-2,once,TRBV29-1,14,TRBD2,TGCAGCGTTGACGGGACTAGCTCCAACGGGGAGCTGTTTTTT,CSVDGTSSNGELFF
TRBJ2-7,.,TRBV11-2,15,TRBD1,TGTGCCAGCAGCTTAGGGGGACAGGGGGCCTCCGAGCAGTACTTC,CASSLGGQGASEQYF
TRBJ2-2,few,TRBV7-3,12,TRBD1,TGTGCCACCAGGGGGCCCACCGGGGAGCTGTTTTTT,CATRGPTGELFF
TRBJ2-7,.,TRBV10-3,13,.,TGTGCCATCAGTGGGGTGGGAGGTTACGAGCAGTACTTC,CAISGVGGYEQYF
TRBJ2-5,.,TRBV7-2,13,.,TGTGCCAGCAGCTTGCTACCACAAGAGACCCAGTACTTC,CASSLLPQETQYF
TRBJ2-3,.,TRBV7-9,14,.,TGTGCCAGCAGCTTAGCTCAAATGGGCGATACGCAGTATTTT,CASSLAQMGDTQYF
TRBJ2-1,.,TRBV9,14,.,TGTGCCAGCAGCGTAGACGCGGGATACAATGAGCAGTTCTTC,CASSVDAGYNEQFF
TRBJ1-1,.,TRBV9,13,.,TGTGCCAGCAGCAAGCCGGGAAAAGCTGAAGCTTTCTTT,CASSKPGKAEAFF
TRBJ1-2,.,TRBV5-6,12,.,TGTGCCAGCACTCTAATGAACTATGGCTACACCTTC,CASTLMNYGYTF
TRBJ2-7,.,TRBV9,14,.,TGTGCCAGCAGCCTGGTCCCGGGATTCTACGAGCAGTACTTC,CASSLVPGFYEQYF
TRBJ2-1,.,TRBV11-2,15,.,TGTGCCACCGACTTGGCCGGGGGAGCGGACAATGAGCAGTTCTTC,CATDLAGGADNEQFF
TRBJ2-2,few,TRBV9,16,TRBD1,TGTGCCAGCAGAGACGACAGGGGTACGAACACCGGGGAGCTGTTTTTT,CASRDDRGTNTGELFF
TRBJ1-2,.,TRBV15,16,TRBD1,TGTGCCACCAGGACAGGGGCCGAGGGATTCTTTTATGGCTACACCTTC,CATRTGAEGFFYGYTF
TRBJ2-5,.,TRBV6-5,14,TRBD2,TGTGCCAGCAGTTACGGGACTAACCAAGAGACCCAGTACTTC,CASSYGTNQETQYF
TRBJ1-1,.,TRBV9,14,.,TGTGCCAGCAGGCCCTTTGGAGCGAACACTGAAGCTTTCTTT,CASRPFGANTEAFF
TRBJ1-4,.,TRBV5-4,13,.,TGTGCCAGCAGCTTGTCGGTCAATGAAAAACTGTTTTTT,CASSLSVNEKLFF
TRBJ2-1,.,TRBV7-2,16,TRBD2,TGTGCCAGCAGCGCACCACTAGCGGACAGCTACAATGAGCAGTTCTTC,CASSAPLADSYNEQFF
TRBJ1-2,.,TRBV11-2,15,TRBD1,TGTGCCAGCAGCCAGGACAGGGGCCGCGTTCGGGGCTACACCTTC,CASSQDRGRVRGYTF
TRBJ2-3,.,TRBV10-3,21,TRBD2,TGTGCCATCAGTGAGTCGACGGGACTAGCGGGAGGGCCATTGGAACCAGATACGCAGTATTTT,CAISESTGLAGGPLEPDTQYF
TRBJ2-7,.,TRBV28,16,TRBD2,TGTGCCAGCAGTTTTCAAACGCACGGGAGGAACTACGAGCAGTACTTC,CASSFQTHGRNYEQYF
TRBJ2-7,.,TRBV5-4,14,.,TGTGCCAGCAGCTTGGGCAGCGGGCTCTACGAGCAGTACTTC,CASSLGSGLYEQYF
TRBJ1-1,few,TRBV6-5,14,TRBD1,TGTGCCAGCAGTTACGGGACAGGGAACACTGAAGCTTTCTTT,CASSYGTGNTEAFF
TRBJ1-1,.,TRBV12-5,18,.,TGTGCTAGTGGTTTGGTAACAGGGTCCGAATTGTGGGGCACTGAAGCTTTCTTT,CASGLVTGSELWGTEAFF
TRBJ1-1,.,TRBV6-5,13,.,TGTGCCAGCAGTTACTCTACAGGCAGTGAAGCTTTCTTT,CASSYSTGSEAFF
TRBJ2-7,.,TRBV5-1,16,TRBD2,TGCGCCAGCAGCTTGCTAGCGGGAGAGCTTGGCTACGAGCAGTACTTC,CASSLLAGELGYEQYF
TRBJ2-3,.,TRBV5-1,16,TRBD2,TGCGCCAGCAGCTCCAGGACTAGCGGGGAAGGGAATACGCAGTATTTT,CASSSRTSGEGNTQYF